The 20 T cell receptor beta chains given below trace back to one sample, sequenced in a study of cytomegalovirus exposure and HLA in healthy donors. TCRdb keeps only in-frame clones here, not all; method: immunoSEQ multiplex PCR. This sample has 150,000 to 200,000 clones, with approximately 86% found just once. Sequencing was carried out using PBMCs. The receptors originated from a man aged 25-45 years in good health and CMV-seropositive.

The gene calls are TRBV18 and TRBJ2-7; D is unresolved. The V gene lost 0 bases and the J gene lost 3 bases, with 6 bases spanning the gap. CDR1 is KGHSH and CDR2 is LQKENI in the germline V gene. CDR3 size: 13 residues. The CDR3 spells CASSPPNFYEQYF. DNA for the CDR3: TGTGCCAGCTCACCACCGAACTTCTACGAGCAGTACTTC. Combining the CDR3 with reference TRBV18 and TRBJ2-7 gives the whole variable domain NAGVMQNPRHLVRRRGQEARLRCSPMKGHSHVYWYRQLPEEGLKFMVYLQKENIIDESGMPKERFSAEFPKEGPSILRIQQVVRGDSAAYFCASSPPNFYEQYFGPGTRLTVT.

This chain uses TRBV25-1 with TRBJ1-1; tentatively, D is TRBD1 (6 bases). CDR1 is MGHDK and CDR2 is SYGVNS in the germline V gene. With 2 bases removed from V and 4 bases from J, the gap between germline ends came to 8 bases. There are 13 residues in the CDR3. CDR3 DNA: TGTGCCAGCAGTGAAGCAGGGGCCACTGAAGCTTTCTTT. Its protein product is CASSEAGATEAFF.

The J gene is TRBJ2-1, the V gene TRBV4-1, with 7 bases fitting TRBD2. The germline CDR1 and CDR2 sequences are MGHRA and YSYEKL. The CDR3 spans 13 residues. After removal of 6 bases from V and 5 bases from J, the junction contained 4 bases not matched to a gene. CDR3 coding DNA: TGCGCCAGCAGTTCCGGGACTAACAATGAGCAGTTCTTC. This sequence encodes CASSSGTNNEQFF.

The chain couples TRBV27 to TRBJ2-1; the match to TRBD2 covers 8 bases. After removal of 5 bases from V and 8 bases from J, the junction contained 8 bases not matched to a gene. The CDR3 totals 14 residues. CDR1 MNHEY and CDR2 SMNVEV come from the germline V gene (reference sequence). CDR3 bases: TGTGCCAGCAGTCTGTCAGCGGGAGTCGATGAGCAGTTCTTC. It encodes CASSLSAGVDEQFF.

CDR3 region: CASSLAGGDTIYF. The CDR3 DNA reads TGTGCCAGCAGCCTCGCGGGGGGGGACACCATATATTTT. The chain links TRBV27 to TRBJ1-3; D possibly corresponds to TRBD1 (5 bases). CDR1 and CDR2 (germline): MNHEY, SMNVEV (reference sequence). Trimming removed 6 bases at V and 8 bases at J, with 14 bases between. The CDR3 extends over 13 amino acids.

The rearrangement uses TRBV5-6 and TRBJ2-1; D tentatively reads TRBD1 or TRBD2 (6 bases each). This CDR3 is built from 17 residues. V lost 1 base, J lost 11 bases, and 25 bases lay in between. Germline V lookup: CDR1 SGHDT, CDR2 YYEEEE. DNA for the CDR3: TGTGCCAGCAGCTTGACGGCGCTCACGGGGGCGCCTTTAAAGCAGTTCTTC. It specifies CASSLTALTGAPLKQFF.

Details on this clone: The junction departs from germline at one end; a sequencing error may be responsible. The chain links TRBV7-3 to TRBJ2-1, with no clear D. CDR1 is SGHTA, CDR2 FQGTGA, per germline. The CDR3 length is 13 residues. The CDR3 here is CASSPHSYDEQFF. DNA for the CDR3: TGTGCCAGCAGCCCCCACTCCTACGATGAGCAGTTCTTC.

V is TRBV4-3 and J is TRBJ1-2, with 8 positions matching TRBD1. In germline, CDR1 is LGHNA, CDR2 YSLEER. CDR3 size: 15 residues. With 4 bases clipped from V and 4 bases from J, the junction kept 8 bases outside the gene matches. The CDR3 DNA reads as TGCGCCAGCAGCCGAGGCAGGGGGCTCGGCTATGGCTACACCTTC. This encodes CASSRGRGLGYGYTF.

Only one count was recorded for this clone. The CDR3 nucleotides are TGTGCCAGCAGAAAAAGGCGTAGTCGCACAGATACGCAGTATTTT. Encoded protein: CASRKRRSRTDTQYF. This chain links TRBV11-2 with TRBJ2-3; D is unresolved. V gave up 6 bases and J gave up 1 base, with 14 bases separating them. This CDR3 comprises 15 residues. CDR1 and CDR2 from the germline V gene are SGHAT and FQNNGV.

The table lists this clone with a few counts. The V and J genes are TRBV19 and TRBJ1-2; 7 nucleotides match TRBD1. Trimming at V came to 5 bases and at J to 7 bases, leaving 7 bases not matched to a gene. Germline CDR1 and CDR2: LNHDA and SQIVND (reference sequence). The CDR3 is 13 amino acids. CDR3 loop: CASSRDSSPGYTF. The CDR3 DNA reads as TGTGCCAGTAGTCGGGACAGCTCCCCTGGCTACACCTTC.

The rearrangement joins TRBV4-3 to TRBJ1-2; D is undetermined. This CDR3 comprises 15 residues. Trimming removed 0 bases from V and 4 bases from J, with 12 bases in between. Per germline, CDR1 LGHNA and CDR2 YSLEER. The CDR3 spells CASSQEELGGYGYTF. CDR3 DNA: TGCGCCAGCAGCCAAGAGGAGCTTGGAGGCTATGGCTACACCTTC.

V is TRBV29-1 and J is TRBJ1-2; weak D call: TRBD1 (6 bases). Germline CDR1 SQVTM, CDR2 ANQGSEA. This CDR3 comprises 14 residues. Trimming took 0 bases from V and 2 from J, leaving 10 bases between them. The CDR3 sequence is CSVEDRGGNYGYTF. CDR3 nucleotides: TGCAGCGTTGAAGATCGGGGGGGCAACTATGGCTACACCTTC.

As regards this clone: A junction end diverges from the germline sequence, so it may reflect a read error. The chain recombines TRBV6-5 with TRBJ2-7, with D possibly matching TRBD2 (6 bases). Germline V gene lookup returns CDR1 MNHEY and CDR2 SVGAGI. The CDR3 totals 15 residues. Here the CDR3 DNA reads TGTGCCAGCACCCCTACGGAGGGCGTCGCCTACGTGCAGTACTTC. Translated, it gives CASTPTEGVAYVQYF.

This chain links TRBV7-6 with TRBJ2-3; D might be TRBD1 or TRBD2, each matching 5 bases. In germline, CDR1 is SGHVS, CDR2 FNYEAQ. The CDR3 is 14 amino acids. Trimming left V 2 bases short and J 4 bases short, with 10 bases between. The CDR3 sequence: CASSLRDRADTQYF. DNA for the CDR3: TGTGCCAGCAGCTTAAGGGACCGGGCAGATACGCAGTATTTT.

This CDR3 reads CASQLAGAYEQYF. As DNA, the CDR3 is TGCGCCAGCCAACTAGCGGGAGCATACGAGCAGTACTTC. The chain couples TRBV5-1 to TRBJ2-7; 11 bases fit TRBD2. V shed 7 bases and J 4 bases; nucleotides not matched to a gene: 4. This CDR3 comprises 13 residues. The V gene's germline CDR1 is SGHRS and CDR2 YFSETQ.

The genes are TRBV2 and TRBJ2-1; 12 bases are shared with TRBD1. Germline V gene sequence: CDR1 SNHLY, CDR2 FYNNEI. V dropped 3 bases and J dropped 3; count of bases not matched to a gene: 3. The CDR3 loop spans 16 amino acids. The CDR3: CASSDGTGGSYNEQFF. In DNA form, the CDR3 reads TGTGCCAGCAGTGATGGGACAGGGGGCAGCTACAATGAGCAGTTCTTC.

The J gene is TRBJ1-1, the V gene TRBV5-6; 7 bases agree with TRBD1. The CDR3 is 17 amino acids. The trim removed 0 bases at V and 0 bases at J, leaving 8 bases unmatched. Germline CDR1 and CDR2: SGHDT and YYEEEE. The DNA of the CDR3 is TGTGCCAGCAGCTTGGTGGCAGGGGGTGGCCTGAACACTGAAGCTTTCTTT. It specifies CASSLVAGGGLNTEAFF.

The rearrangement uses TRBV5-1 and TRBJ2-1; D possibly corresponds to TRBD1 (5 bases). CDR1 and CDR2 (germline): SGHRS, YFSETQ. The V and J ends lost 4 bases and 0 bases respectively, with 17 bases between them. The CDR3 spans 17 residues. The CDR3 reads CASSLTSTGNSYNEQFF. CDR3 bases: TGCGCCAGCAGCCTCACCTCCACAGGTAACTCCTACAATGAGCAGTTCTTC.

This clone was detected once. The chain recombines TRBV7-2 with TRBJ2-5; D is ambiguous. CDR1 is SGHTA and CDR2 is FQGNSA in the germline V gene. The CDR3 is made up of 15 amino acids. With 0 bases removed from V and 5 bases from J, the gap between germline ends came to 13 bases. CDR3 sequence: CASSLALSGVETQYF. CDR3 in DNA: TGTGCCAGCAGCTTAGCGCTTTCGGGTGTGGAGACCCAGTACTTC.

This chain uses TRBV5-1 with TRBJ1-4; no clear D. The CDR3 runs to 14 residues. The V and J ends lost 4 bases and 0 bases respectively, with 7 bases between them. Germline CDR1 SGHRS, CDR2 YFSETQ. The DNA of the CDR3 is TGCGCCAGCAGCCCGGATGCAACTAATGAAAAACTGTTTTTT. This gives the protein CASSPDATNEKLFF.